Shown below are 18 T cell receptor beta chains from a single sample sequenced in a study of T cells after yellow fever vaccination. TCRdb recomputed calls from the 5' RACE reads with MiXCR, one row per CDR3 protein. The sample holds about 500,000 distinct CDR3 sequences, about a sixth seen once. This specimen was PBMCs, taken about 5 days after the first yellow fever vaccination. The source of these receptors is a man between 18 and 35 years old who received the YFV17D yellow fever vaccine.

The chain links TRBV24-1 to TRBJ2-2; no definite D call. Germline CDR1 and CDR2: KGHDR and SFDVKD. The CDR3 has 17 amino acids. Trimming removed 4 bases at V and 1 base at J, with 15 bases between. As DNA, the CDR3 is TGTGCCACCAGTGACCCCCATGGCAGCGTGAACACCGGGGAGCTGTTTTTT. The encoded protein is CATSDPHGSVNTGELFF.

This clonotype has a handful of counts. In nucleotides, the CDR3 is TGTGCCACCAGCCTACAGTCGACAGATACGCAGTATTTT. It is translated as CATSLQSTDTQYF. The chain uses TRBV24-1 and TRBJ2-3; D call uncertain. The CDR3 spans 13 residues. Germline V lookup: CDR1 KGHDR, CDR2 SFDVKD. Trimming removed 7 bases from V and 3 bases from J, with 10 bases in between.

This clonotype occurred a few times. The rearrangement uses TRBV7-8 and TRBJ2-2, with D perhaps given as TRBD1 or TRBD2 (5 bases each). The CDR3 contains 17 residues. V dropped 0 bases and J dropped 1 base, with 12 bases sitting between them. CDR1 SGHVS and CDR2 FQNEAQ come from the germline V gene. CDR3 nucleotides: TGTGCCAGCAGCTTAGCGCACCCGGGGCGGAACACCGGGGAGCTGTTTTTT. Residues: CASSLAHPGRNTGELFF. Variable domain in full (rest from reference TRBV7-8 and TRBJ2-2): GAGVSQSPRYKVAKRGQDVALRCDPISGHVSLFWYQQALGQGPEFLTYFQNEAQLDKSGLPSDRFFAERPEGSVSTLKIQRTQQEDSAVYLCASSLAHPGRNTGELFFGEGSRLTVL.

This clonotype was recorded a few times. The CDR3 coding sequence is TGCGCCAGCAGCCAATTAACCGGGACTACCGACACCGGGGAGCTGTTTTTT. Amino acids: CASSQLTGTTDTGELFF. The chain is built from TRBV4-3 and TRBJ2-2, with 7 nucleotides matching TRBD2. This CDR3 is built from 17 residues. V dropped 2 bases and J dropped 3; count of bases not matched to a gene: 9. Germline V gene data show CDR1 as LGHNA and CDR2 as YSLEER.

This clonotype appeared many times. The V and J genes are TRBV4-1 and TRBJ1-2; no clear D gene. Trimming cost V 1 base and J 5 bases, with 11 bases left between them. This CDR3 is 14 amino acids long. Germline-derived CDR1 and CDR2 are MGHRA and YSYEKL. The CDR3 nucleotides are TGCGCCAGCAGCCAAGTAAGGACGGGTTATGGCTACACCTTC. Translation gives CASSQVRTGYGYTF.

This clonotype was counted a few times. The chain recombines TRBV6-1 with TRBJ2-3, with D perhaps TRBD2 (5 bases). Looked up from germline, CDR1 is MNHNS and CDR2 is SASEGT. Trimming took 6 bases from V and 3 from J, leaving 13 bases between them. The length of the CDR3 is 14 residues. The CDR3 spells CASSRGSATDTQYF. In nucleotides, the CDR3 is TGTGCCAGCAGCCGGGGTAGTGCGACAGATACGCAGTATTTT.

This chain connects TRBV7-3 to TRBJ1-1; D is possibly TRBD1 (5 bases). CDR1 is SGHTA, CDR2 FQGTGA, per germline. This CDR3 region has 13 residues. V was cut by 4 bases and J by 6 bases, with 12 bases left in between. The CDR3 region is CASSSSSGAEAFF. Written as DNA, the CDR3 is TGTGCCAGCAGCTCTTCCTCGGGGGCTGAAGCTTTCTTT.

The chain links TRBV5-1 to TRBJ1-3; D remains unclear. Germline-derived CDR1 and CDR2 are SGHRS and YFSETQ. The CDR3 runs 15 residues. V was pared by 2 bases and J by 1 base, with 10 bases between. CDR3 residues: CASSFGSFSGNTIYF. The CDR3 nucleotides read TGCGCCAGCAGCTTCGGAAGTTTTTCTGGAAACACCATATATTTT.

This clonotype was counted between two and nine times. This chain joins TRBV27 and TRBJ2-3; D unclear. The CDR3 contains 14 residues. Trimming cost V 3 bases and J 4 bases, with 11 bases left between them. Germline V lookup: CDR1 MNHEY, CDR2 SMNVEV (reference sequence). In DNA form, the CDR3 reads TGTGCCAGCAGTTTCGGAAATGGCGCAGATACGCAGTATTTT. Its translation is CASSFGNGADTQYF.

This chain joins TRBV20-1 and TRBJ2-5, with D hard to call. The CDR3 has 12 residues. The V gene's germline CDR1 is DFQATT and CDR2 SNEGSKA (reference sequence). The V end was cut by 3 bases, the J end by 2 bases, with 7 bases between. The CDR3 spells CSARPLQETQYF. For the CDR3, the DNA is TGCAGTGCTAGGCCATTACAAGAGACCCAGTACTTC.

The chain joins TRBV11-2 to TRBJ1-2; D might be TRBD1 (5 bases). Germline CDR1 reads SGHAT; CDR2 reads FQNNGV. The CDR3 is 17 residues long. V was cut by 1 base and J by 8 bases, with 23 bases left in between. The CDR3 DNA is TGTGCCAGCAGCTTAGGACCCCGGGACGTAGGCGGGCGGGGCTACACCTTC. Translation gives CASSLGPRDVGGRGYTF. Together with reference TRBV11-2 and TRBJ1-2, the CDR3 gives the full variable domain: EAGVAQSPRYKIIEKRQSVAFWCNPISGHATLYWYQQILGQGPKLLIQFQNNGVVDDSQLPKDRFSAERLKGVDSTLKIQPAKLEDSAVYLCASSLGPRDVGGRGYTFGSGTRLTVV.

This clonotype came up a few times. The CDR3 protein is CASSEAIGGAGHTEAFF. The CDR3 coding sequence is TGTGCCAGCAGTGAAGCAATCGGGGGCGCCGGCCACACTGAAGCTTTCTTT. The gene calls are TRBV6-1 and TRBJ1-1, with TRBD1 as a possible D gene (6 bases). Germline lookup yields CDR1 MNHNS and CDR2 SASEGT. V lost 0 bases to trimming and J lost 3 bases, with 17 bases between them. This CDR3 contains 17 residues.

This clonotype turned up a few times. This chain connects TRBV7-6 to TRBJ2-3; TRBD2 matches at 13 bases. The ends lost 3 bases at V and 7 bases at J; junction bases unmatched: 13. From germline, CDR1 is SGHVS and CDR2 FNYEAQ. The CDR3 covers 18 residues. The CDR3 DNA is TGTGCCAGCAGCTTTATCTCACTAGCGGGGGGGCAGGGTCATACGCAGTATTTT. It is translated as CASSFISLAGGQGHTQYF.

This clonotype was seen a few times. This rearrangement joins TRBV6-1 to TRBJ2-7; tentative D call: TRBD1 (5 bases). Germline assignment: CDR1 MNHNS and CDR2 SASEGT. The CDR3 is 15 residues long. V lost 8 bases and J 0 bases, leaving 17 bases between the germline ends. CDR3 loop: CASRKKGPSSYEQYF. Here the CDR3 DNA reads TGTGCCAGCCGGAAGAAGGGGCCTAGCTCCTACGAGCAGTACTTC.

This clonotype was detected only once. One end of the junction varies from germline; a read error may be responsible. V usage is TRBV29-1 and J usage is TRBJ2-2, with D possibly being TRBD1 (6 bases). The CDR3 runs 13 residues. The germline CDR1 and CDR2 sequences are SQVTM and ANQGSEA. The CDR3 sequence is CSVRTANTGKLFF. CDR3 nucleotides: TGCAGCGTTAGGACAGCGAACACCGGGAAGCTGTTTTTT.

This CDR3 is CASSLVYRNEQFF. The CDR3 DNA reads as TGTGCCAGCAGCTTAGTCTATAGGAATGAGCAGTTCTTC. This chain uses TRBV7-9 with TRBJ2-1; D remains ambiguous. The CDR3 runs to 13 residues. The germline CDR1 and CDR2 sequences are SEHNR and FQNEAQ (reference sequence). Trimming removed 1 base from V and 7 bases from J, with 8 bases in between.

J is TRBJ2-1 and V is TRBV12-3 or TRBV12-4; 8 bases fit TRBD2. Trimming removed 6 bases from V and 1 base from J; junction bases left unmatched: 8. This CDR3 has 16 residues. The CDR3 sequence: CASSRRGGGSYNEQFF. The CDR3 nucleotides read TGTGCCAGCAGCCGACGGGGGGGCGGGTCCTACAATGAGCAGTTCTTC.

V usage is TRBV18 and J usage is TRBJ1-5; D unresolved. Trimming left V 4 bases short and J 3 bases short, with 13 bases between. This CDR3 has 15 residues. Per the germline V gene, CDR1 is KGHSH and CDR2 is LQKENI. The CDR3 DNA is TGTGCCAGCTCACGCGGCCAAAGACCCAATCAGCCCCAGCATTTT. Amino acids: CASSRGQRPNQPQHF.